Following are 9 T cell receptor beta chains from one sample sequenced in a study of radiotherapy plus CTLA-4 blockade in lung cancer. Only in-frame clones appear in the TCRdb table, and some are missing; sequencing was by immunoSEQ multiplex PCR. The sample contains 65,000 to 95,000 clones, about 88% of which appear only once. Sample: peripheral blood, taken from a patient treated with radiotherapy plus ipilimumab. The origin of the receptors is a human donor with non-small cell lung cancer who had stable disease on radiotherapy plus ipilimumab.

This clone was counted a single time. The chain carries TRBV7-3 and TRBJ2-7, with 8 bases lining up with TRBD2. The V gene end was trimmed by 2 bases and the J gene end by 0 bases; junction bases not matched to a gene: 0. This CDR3 has 14 amino acids. CDR1 SGHTA and CDR2 FQGTGA come from the germline V gene. The CDR3 spells CASSLAGGSYEQYF. CDR3 sequence (DNA): TGTGCCAGCAGCTTAGCGGGGGGCTCCTACGAGCAGTACTTC.

The chain carries TRBV19 and TRBJ2-3; D is unclear. From germline, CDR1 is LNHDA and CDR2 SQIVND (reference sequence). The CDR3 totals 11 residues. With 4 bases removed from V and 5 bases from J, the gap between germline ends came to 4 bases. This CDR3 reads CASSTLDTQYF. Written as DNA, the CDR3 is TGTGCCAGTAGTACACTAGATACGCAGTATTTT.

The rearrangement joins TRBV11-2 to TRBJ2-3, with TRBD2 identical over 11 bases. CDR1 and CDR2 from the germline V gene are SGHAT and FQNNGV. The CDR3 extends over 15 amino acids. V lost 2 bases and J lost 6; bases outside the gene matches: 4. The CDR3 is CASSLIAGGRDTQYF. DNA for the CDR3: TGTGCCAGCAGCTTAATAGCGGGAGGGCGGGATACGCAGTATTTT.

The chain carries TRBV9 and TRBJ2-1; D is ambiguous. The CDR3 contains 15 residues. The germline V and J ends were trimmed by 0 bases and 0 bases, with 7 bases remaining between them. Germline CDR1 SGDLS, CDR2 YYNGEE. The CDR3 DNA sequence: TGTGCCAGCAGCGTAGGGGCGGTCTCCTACAATGAGCAGTTCTTC. Protein sequence: CASSVGAVSYNEQFF.

This clone occurred a few times. This chain joins TRBV11-1 and TRBJ2-7, with 7 bases aligning to TRBD1. The CDR3 consists of 16 residues. V lost 7 bases and J lost 5; bases outside the gene matches: 17. The germline V gene has CDR1 SGHAT and CDR2 FQDESV (reference sequence). Here the CDR3 reads CASTWTTGPLTHEQYF. The CDR3 DNA sequence: TGTGCCAGCACCTGGACGACAGGGCCACTCACCCACGAGCAGTACTTC.

The chain is built from TRBV10-2 and TRBJ1-1, with D possibly being TRBD1 (5 bases). Germline values: CDR1 WSHSY, CDR2 SAAADI. Trimming shortened V by 5 bases and J by 4 bases, and 11 bases separated the two germline ends. CDR3 length: 13 residues. The DNA of the CDR3 is TGCGCCAGCAGTTCGTTAGGGGCCACTGAAGCTTTCTTT. Translation gives CASSSLGATEAFF.

The chain is built from TRBV11-2 and TRBJ2-5; D tentatively reads TRBD1 or TRBD2 (5 bases each). With the DNA end fitting TRBJ2-7 better, the J assignment may be wrong. CDR3 length: 14 amino acids. Germline CDR1 and CDR2: SGHAT and FQNNGV. CDR3 DNA: TGTGCCAGCAGCTTAGACGGGGCGATCTACGAGCAGTACTTC. Translated: CASSLDGAIYEQYF.

The chain employs TRBV19 and TRBJ2-5; the match to TRBD1 covers 7 bases. CDR1 is LNHDA, CDR2 SQIVND, per germline (reference sequence). The CDR3 sequence is 14 residues long. The V and J ends lost 2 bases and 3 bases, in that order; junction bases with no gene match: 3. In nucleotides, the CDR3 is TGTGCCAGTAGTATAAGAGGGGGCAAAGAGACCCAGTACTTC. It specifies CASSIRGGKETQYF.

This clone was seen a handful of times. V gene TRBV11-2 combines with J gene TRBJ2-5; D is ambiguous. CDR3 length equals 14 residues. V dropped 4 bases and J dropped 7 bases, with 16 bases sitting between them. CDR1 SGHAT and CDR2 FQNNGV come from the germline V gene. The CDR3 loop is CASSSLAVRVTQYF. The CDR3 DNA reads TGTGCCAGCAGCTCCTTGGCCGTTCGGGTGACCCAGTACTTC.